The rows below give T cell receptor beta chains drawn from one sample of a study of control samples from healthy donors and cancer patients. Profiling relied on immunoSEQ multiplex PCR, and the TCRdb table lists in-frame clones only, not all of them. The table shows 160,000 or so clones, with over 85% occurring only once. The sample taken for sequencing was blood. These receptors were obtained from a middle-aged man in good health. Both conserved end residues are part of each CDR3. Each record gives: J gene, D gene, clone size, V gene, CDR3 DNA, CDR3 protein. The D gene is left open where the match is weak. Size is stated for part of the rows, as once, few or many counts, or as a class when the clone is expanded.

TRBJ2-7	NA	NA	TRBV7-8	TGTGCCAGCAGTCGGACGGGAGTTTACGAGCAGTACTTC	CASSRTGVYEQYF
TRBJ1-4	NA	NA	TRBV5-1	TGCGCCAGCAGCCCCGCACAGGGAATTGGACTGTTTTTT	CASSPAQGIGLFF
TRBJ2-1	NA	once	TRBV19	TGTGCCAGCCGACCACGGGGGACCACCGCCAATGAGCAGTTCTTC	CASRPRGTTANEQFF
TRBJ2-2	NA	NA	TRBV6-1	TGTGCCAGCAGTGAGGATTGGGGGGCTACCGGGGAGCTGTTTTTT	CASSEDWGATGELFF
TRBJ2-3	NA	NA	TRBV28	TGTGCCAGCAGTGACCCGAGAGGGAGCACAGATACGCAGTATTTT	CASSDPRGSTDTQYF
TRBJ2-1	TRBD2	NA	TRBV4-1	TGCGCCAGCAGCCGAACTAGCGGGAGGAACAATGAGCAGTTCTTC	CASSRTSGRNNEQFF
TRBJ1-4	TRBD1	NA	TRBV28	TGTGCCAGCAGCTCCCCAACAGGGGCTGAAAAACTGTTTTTT	CASSSPTGAEKLFF
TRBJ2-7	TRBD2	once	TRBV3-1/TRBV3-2	TGTGCCAGCAGCCGGACCGGGACTAGCGACTACGAGCAGTACTTC	CASSRTGTSDYEQYF
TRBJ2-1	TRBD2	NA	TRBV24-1	TGTGCCACCAGTGATAGGTTAGCGGGGAGCTCCTACAATGAGCAGTTCTTC	CATSDRLAGSSYNEQFF
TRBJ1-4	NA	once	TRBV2	TGTGCCAGCAGAGGTTCGGCAACAACTAATGAAAAACTGTTTTTT	CASRGSATTNEKLFF
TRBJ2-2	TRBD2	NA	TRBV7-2	TGTGCCAGCAGCTTCTTTAGCGGGGGGAACACCGGGGAGCTGTTTTTT	CASSFFSGGNTGELFF
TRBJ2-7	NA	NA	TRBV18	TGTGCCAGCTCACCTACTTACTACGAGCAGTACTTC	CASSPTYYEQYF
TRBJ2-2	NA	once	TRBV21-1	TGTGCCAGCAGCAAAAATTTCCCCGAGTGGGGCGCTCTCCTGAACACCGGGGAGCTGTTTTTT	CASSKNFPEWGALLNTGELFF
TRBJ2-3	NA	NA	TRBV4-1	TGCGCCAGCAGCCGAGGGAGGGGGGAGAGCACAGATACGCAGTATTTT	CASSRGRGESTDTQYF
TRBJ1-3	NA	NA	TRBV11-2	TGTGCCAGCAGCTTAGTTGGCATTCTGAGCTCTGGAAACACCATATATTTT	CASSLVGILSSGNTIYF
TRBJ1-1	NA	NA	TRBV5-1	TGCGCCAGCAGCTTGACAGGCGGGGAGAACACTGAAGCTTTCTTT	CASSLTGGENTEAFF
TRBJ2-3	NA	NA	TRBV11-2	TGTGCCAGCAGCCCCAGCGGGCGCACAGATACGCAGTATTTT	CASSPSGRTDTQYF
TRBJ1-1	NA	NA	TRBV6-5	TGTGCCAGCAGCCGATGGACCACTGAAGCTTTCTTT	CASSRWTTEAFF
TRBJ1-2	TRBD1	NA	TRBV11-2	TGTGCCAGCACCAGACAGGGGTATGGCTACACCTTC	CASTRQGYGYTF
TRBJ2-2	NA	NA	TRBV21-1	TGTGCCAGCAGCGACCCGGGACTCTCCGGGGAGCTGTTTTTT	CASSDPGLSGELFF
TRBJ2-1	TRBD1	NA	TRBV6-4	TGTGCCAGCATGGGACAGTCGGGGAATGAGCAGTTCTTC	CASMGQSGNEQFF
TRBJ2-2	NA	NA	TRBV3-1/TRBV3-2	TGTGCCAGCAGCCGCCACAGGGAGAACACCGGGGAGCTGTTTTTT	CASSRHRENTGELFF
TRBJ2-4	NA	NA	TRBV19	TGTGCCAGTAGTGAATTAGCCAAAAACATTCAGTACTTC	CASSELAKNIQYF
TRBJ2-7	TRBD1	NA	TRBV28	TGTGCCAGCAGTTTAGGGACAGGTTTCTACGAGCAGTACTTC	CASSLGTGFYEQYF
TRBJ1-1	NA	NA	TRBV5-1	TGCGCCAGCACGGGGAGGACTGAAGCTTTCTTT	CASTGRTEAFF
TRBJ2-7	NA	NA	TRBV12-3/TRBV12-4	TGTGCCAGCAGTTTACAGGGCGGCGAGCAGTACTTC	CASSLQGGEQYF
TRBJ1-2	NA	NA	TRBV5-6	TGTGCCAGCAGCTTAGGGGGACCCACGGGGACTATTGGCTACACCTTC	CASSLGGPTGTIGYTF
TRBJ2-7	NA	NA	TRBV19	TGTGCCAGTAGTTTTACAGGGTTCAACGAGCAGTACTTC	CASSFTGFNEQYF